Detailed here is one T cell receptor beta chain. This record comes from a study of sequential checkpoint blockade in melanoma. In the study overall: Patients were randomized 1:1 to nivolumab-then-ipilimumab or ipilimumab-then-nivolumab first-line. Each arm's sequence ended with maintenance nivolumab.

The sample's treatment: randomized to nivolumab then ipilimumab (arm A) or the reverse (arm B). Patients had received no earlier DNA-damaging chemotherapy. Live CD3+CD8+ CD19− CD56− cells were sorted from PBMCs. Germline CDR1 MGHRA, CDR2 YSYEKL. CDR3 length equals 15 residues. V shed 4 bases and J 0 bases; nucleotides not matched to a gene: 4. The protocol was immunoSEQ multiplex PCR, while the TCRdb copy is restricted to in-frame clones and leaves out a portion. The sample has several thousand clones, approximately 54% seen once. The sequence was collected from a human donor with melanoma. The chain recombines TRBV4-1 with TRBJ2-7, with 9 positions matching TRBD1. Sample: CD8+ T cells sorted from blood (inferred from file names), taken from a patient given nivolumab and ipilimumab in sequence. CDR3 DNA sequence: TGCGCCAGCAGCCCGGGACAGGGTTACTCCTACGAGCAGTACTTC. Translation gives CASSPGQGYSYEQYF.